These 10 T cell receptor beta chains were sequenced from one sample in a study of T cells in Graves' hyperthyroidism and ophthalmopathy. Researchers took RNA transcripts and amplified the TCR beta CDR3 regions from them. HTBI primers were used for first-round RT-PCR of the TCR CDR3. Via MiXCR, TCRdb re-called the multiplex PCR reads, giving one row per CDR3 protein. This repertoire shows 620,000 or so distinct CDR3 sequences, approximately 15% found once; its top ten account for approximately 12%. The sequencing input was blood. Source of these receptors: a woman between 50 and 59 years old with Graves' ophthalmopathy.

This clonotype was recorded many times. The rearrangement uses TRBV3-2 and TRBJ2-7; no DNA check was done on the table's D call, TRBD1. TRBV3-2 constitutes a pseudogene. CDR3 length: 15 residues. CDR3 residues: CASSQAGQGKYEQYF. CDR3 nucleotides: TGTGCCAGCAGCCAAGCCGGACAGGGGAAATACGAGCAGTACTTC.

CDR3 loop: CASSTSGTSAYNEQFF. The CDR3 DNA reads as TGTGCCAGCAGCACATCCGGGACTAGCGCCTACAATGAGCAGTTCTTC. This rearrangement joins TRBV9 to TRBJ2-1; 10 bases map to TRBD2. The CDR3 consists of 16 residues. V lost 4 bases, J lost 2 bases, and 6 bases stayed unmatched. Germline CDR1 reads SGDLS; CDR2 reads YYNGEE.

At least ten counts were recorded for this clonotype. The chain combines TRBV2 with TRBJ1-2; 9 bases are a match to TRBD1. V lost 8 bases to trimming and J lost 7 bases; unmatched junction nucleotides: 11. This CDR3 spans 14 amino acids. CDR1 and CDR2 from the germline V gene are SNHLY and FYNNEI. The CDR3 region has the DNA TGTGCCAGCCCCGGGGACAGGGTGGACCCTGGCTACACCTTC. This gives the protein CASPGDRVDPGYTF. Full variable domain (outside the CDR3, taken from reference TRBV2 and TRBJ1-2): EPEVTQTPSHQVTQMGQEVILRCVPISNHLYFYWYRQILGQKVEFLVSFYNNEISEKSEIFDDQFSVERPDGSNFTLKIRSTKLEDSAMYFCASPGDRVDPGYTFGSGTRLTVV.

Comment on this clonotype: This sequence may be a read error, since a much larger clone differs from it by one base. The chain recombines TRBV20-1 with TRBJ1-6, with 11 positions matching TRBD1. The CDR3 covers 16 residues. Germline values: CDR1 DFQATT, CDR2 SNEGSKA (reference sequence). The CDR3 sequence: CSTRTTGTGGNSPLHF. The CDR3 bases are TGCAGTACTAGAACTACCGGGACAGGGGGTAATTCACCCCTCCACTTT.

This clonotype was observed at least ten times. The chain carries TRBV24-1 and TRBJ2-1; 12 nucleotides match TRBD2. The CDR3 runs to 16 residues. Germline CDR1 is KGHDR and CDR2 is SFDVKD. V gave up 9 bases and J gave up 3 bases; unmatched junction bases: 8. CDR3: CATETSGSLDYNEQFF. CDR3 sequence (DNA): TGTGCCACCGAGACTAGCGGGAGTTTAGACTACAATGAGCAGTTCTTC.

This clonotype was detected ten times or more. CDR3 sequence reads: CASSLEGAGLNEQFF. CDR3 nucleotides: TGTGCCAGCAGTTTGGAGGGGGCAGGTCTCAATGAGCAGTTCTTC. V is TRBV28 and J is TRBJ2-1; D is perhaps TRBD1 (7 bases). V was pared by 3 bases and J by 6 bases, with 15 bases between. The CDR3 totals 15 residues. Germline V CDR1 and CDR2: MDHEN, SYDVKM.

This clonotype was seen ten or more times. This chain links TRBV7-2 with TRBJ1-5, with 8 bases that match TRBD1. Germline V gene lookup returns CDR1 SGHTA and CDR2 FQGNSA. With 0 bases clipped from V and 7 bases from J, the junction kept 5 bases outside the gene matches. CDR3 length: 15 residues. CDR3 coding DNA: TGTGCCAGCAGCTTAGCCGGACAGGGATGGCAGCCCCAGCATTTT. Translated, it gives CASSLAGQGWQPQHF.

This clonotype was seen at least ten times. This chain joins TRBV14 and TRBJ2-1; 11 positions match TRBD2. V lost 8 bases and J lost 5; bases outside the gene matches: 2. Germline V gene sequence: CDR1 SGHDN, CDR2 FVKESK. This CDR3 comprises 13 residues. CDR3 in amino acids: CASGTSGNNEQFF. CDR3 DNA: TGTGCCAGCGGGACTAGCGGAAACAATGAGCAGTTCTTC.

V and J are TRBV20-1 and TRBJ2-3; tentatively, D is TRBD2 (5 bases). With 0 bases removed from V and 2 bases from J, the gap between germline ends came to 12 bases. This CDR3 is built from 15 residues. CDR1 DFQATT and CDR2 SNEGSKA come from the germline V gene (reference sequence). The DNA of the CDR3 is TGCAGTGCTAGAGATTGGTCGAGGGCCACAGATACGCAGTATTTT. Protein: CSARDWSRATDTQYF.

A word on this clonotype: This could be a read error, since a much larger clone is one nucleotide away. The rearrangement uses TRBV7-2 and TRBJ1-4, with 9 bases identical to TRBD1. This CDR3 is built from 16 residues. V was clipped by 8 bases and J by 3 bases; unmatched bases: 10. The V gene's germline CDR1 is SGHTA and CDR2 FQGNSA. For the CDR3, the DNA is TGTGCCAGCGGCCCTCGGACAGGGGCAGCTAATGAAAAACTGTTTTTT. It translates to CASGPRTGAANEKLFF.